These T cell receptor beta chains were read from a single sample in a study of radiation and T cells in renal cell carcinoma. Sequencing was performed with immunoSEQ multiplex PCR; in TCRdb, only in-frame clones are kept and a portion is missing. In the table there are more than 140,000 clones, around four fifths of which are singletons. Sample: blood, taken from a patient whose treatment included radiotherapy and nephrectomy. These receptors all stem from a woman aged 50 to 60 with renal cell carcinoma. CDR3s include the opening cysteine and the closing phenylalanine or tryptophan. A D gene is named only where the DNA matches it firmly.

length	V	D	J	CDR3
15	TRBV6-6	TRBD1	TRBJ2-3	CASRQPGQGTDTQYF
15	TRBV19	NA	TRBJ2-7	CASSSHQNPENEQYF
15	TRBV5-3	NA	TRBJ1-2	CASSPVPWFLGGYTF
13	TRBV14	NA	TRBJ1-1	CASSELLNTEAFF
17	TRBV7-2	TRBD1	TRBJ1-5	CASSVITGAAGNQPQHF
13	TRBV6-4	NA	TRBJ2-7	CASSQGPGREQYF
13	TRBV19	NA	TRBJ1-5	CASGGQGHQPQHF
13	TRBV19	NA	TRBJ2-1	CASNRDTGNEQFF
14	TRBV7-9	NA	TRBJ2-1	CASSGGRSYNEQFF
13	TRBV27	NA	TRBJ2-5	CASSLSRGETQYF
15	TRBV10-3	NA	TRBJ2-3	CAISELGLGTDTQYF
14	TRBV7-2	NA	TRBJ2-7	CASSTPGHAYEQYF
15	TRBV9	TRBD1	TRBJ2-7	CASSARQGTPGEQYF
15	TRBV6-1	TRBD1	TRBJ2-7	CASSFFGQGHYEQYF
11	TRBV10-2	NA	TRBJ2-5	CASSPAETQYF
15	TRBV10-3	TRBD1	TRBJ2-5	CSVQRGTGRQETQYF
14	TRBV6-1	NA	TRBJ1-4	CASSDVGLNEKLFF
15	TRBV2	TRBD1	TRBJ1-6	CASRHTGTGRGLVHF
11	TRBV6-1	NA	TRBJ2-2	CASRLTGELFF
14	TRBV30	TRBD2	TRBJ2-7	CAWSVWTSSYEQYF
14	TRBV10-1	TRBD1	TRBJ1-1	CASSAGGSNTEAFF
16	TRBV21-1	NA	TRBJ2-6	CASSKRRVKGDNVLTF
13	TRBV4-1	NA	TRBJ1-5	CASSQGRNQPQHF
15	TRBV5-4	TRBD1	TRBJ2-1	CASSPGGTGSNEQFF
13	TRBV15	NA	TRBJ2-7	CATSRGSSYEQYF
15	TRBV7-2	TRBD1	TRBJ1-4	CASSSRGRTNEKLFF
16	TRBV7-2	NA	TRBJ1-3	CASTETLGEAGNTIYF
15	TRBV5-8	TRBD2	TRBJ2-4	CASSSFGGAKNIQYF
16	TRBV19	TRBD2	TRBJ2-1	CASSIDRSSGGSEQFF
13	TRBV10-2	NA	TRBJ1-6	CASSQGGDSPLHF
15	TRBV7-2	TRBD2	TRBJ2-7	CASSLASASGNEQYF
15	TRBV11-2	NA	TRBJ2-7	CASSLSQGRLAEQYF
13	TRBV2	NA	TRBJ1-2	CASSRPDGPGYTF
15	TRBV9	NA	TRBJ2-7	CASSVQGQSSYEQYF
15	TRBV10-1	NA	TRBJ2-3	CASSEFGVFTDTQYF
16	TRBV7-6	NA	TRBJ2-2	CASSLDSPGRTGELFF
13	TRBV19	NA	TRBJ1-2	CASSAQGSYGYTF
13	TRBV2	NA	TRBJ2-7	CASSPGGGNEQYF
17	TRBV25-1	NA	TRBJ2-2	CASSENGRRIGTGELFF
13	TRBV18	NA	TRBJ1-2	CASSPDGFSGYTF
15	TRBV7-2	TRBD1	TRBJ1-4	CASSLNRGANEKLFF
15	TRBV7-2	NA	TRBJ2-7	CASSLGGRAPYEQYF